The present entry profiles one TCR beta chain with its context. Its matching antigen is unknown. Profiled with immunoSEQ multiplex PCR; TCRdb holds only in-frame clones, not every one. This sample has 110,000 to 150,000 clones; 75% to 95% occur once, and the top ten carry 3.4%. The data are from a study of T cell responses to AZD1222 COVID-19 vaccine. Study results and limitations: Baseline testing showed seropositivity in only six or seven AZD1222 recipients. Sampled repertoires all dated from after the peak T cell response. Clonal diversity was possibly underestimated, and white British individuals and females predominated among donors. Spike-wide coverage was observed for vaccine-associated CD4 TCRs, with dominant responses at 160-218 and 743-854.

V lost 1 base and J lost 6, with 7 bases in between. Germline CDR1 and CDR2: SGHAT and FQDESV (reference sequence). The CDR3 totals 13 residues. The source of this sequence is an adult in good health. This chain links TRBV11-1 with TRBJ2-1, with D unresolved. The sequencing here drew on peripheral blood, taken on day 0 of AZD1222 vaccination. The CDR3 nucleotides read TGTGCCAGCAGCTTAGACCCTATCAATGAGCAGTTCTTC. Encoded protein: CASSLDPINEQFF.